This T cell receptor beta chain was obtained from a study of T cell responses to AZD1222 COVID-19 vaccine. V was shortened by 6 bases and J by 3 bases, with 11 bases between the two germline ends. The CDR3 is 13 amino acids. CDR1 is SEHNR, CDR2 FQNEAQ, per germline (reference sequence). Clones were sequenced by immunoSEQ multiplex PCR, and TCRdb holds only the in-frame ones, with some missing. The table shows around 60,000 clones, with roughly four fifths occurring only once. Sample: peripheral blood, taken 28 days after the second AZD1222 dose. The rearrangement links TRBV7-9 to TRBJ1-2, with D possibly being TRBD1 (6 bases). The source is an adult who received the AZD1222 COVID-19 vaccine. CDR3: CASSRDTDYGYTF. In DNA form, the CDR3 reads TGTGCCAGCAGTCGGGACACCGACTATGGCTACACCTTC.